The 28 T cell receptor beta chains given below trace back to one sample, sequenced in a study of cytomegalovirus exposure and HLA in healthy donors. 13 Jbeta primers and 60 Vbeta primers were used for the PCR. Libraries were prepared by immunoSEQ multiplex PCR; TCRdb keeps only in-frame clonotypes and omits some of them. The sample table includes fewer than 150,000 clones. The sample taken for sequencing was PBMCs. The receptors were gathered from an older woman in good health and CMV-seronegative.

The V and J genes are TRBV9 and TRBJ1-1; D perhaps matches TRBD1 (6 bases). Trimming pared 3 bases from V and 4 bases from J, leaving 13 bases between. Germline V gene lookup returns CDR1 SGDLS and CDR2 YYNGEE. The CDR3 contains 14 residues. CDR3 nucleotide sequence: TGTGCCAGCAGCGGTCTCGGGGGGGCCACTGAAGCTTTCTTT. This sequence encodes CASSGLGGATEAFF.

The chain employs TRBV4-1 and TRBJ1-3, with D possibly matching TRBD1 (6 bases). Trimming left V 1 base short and J 0 bases short, with 13 bases between. Germline assignment: CDR1 MGHRA and CDR2 YSYEKL. The length of the CDR3 is 17 residues. The CDR3: CASSQVLDRSSGNTIYF. CDR3 nucleotides: TGCGCCAGCAGCCAAGTTCTAGACAGGAGCTCTGGAAACACCATATATTTT.

The chain carries TRBV28 and TRBJ2-7, with 15 bases that match TRBD2. The CDR3 sequence is 18 residues long. J lost 0 bases, V lost 7 bases, and 10 bases had no gene match. Germline V CDR1 and CDR2: MDHEN, SYDVKM. CDR3 amino acids: CASNNPGTSGRNSYEQYF. The CDR3 bases are TGTGCCAGCAACAATCCCGGGACTAGCGGGAGGAACTCCTACGAGCAGTACTTC.

The gene calls are TRBV28 and TRBJ1-5, with D possibly being TRBD1 (5 bases). Trimming removed 4 bases from V and 7 bases from J, with 14 bases in between. CDR3 length equals 14 residues. Per the germline V gene, CDR1 is MDHEN and CDR2 is SYDVKM. CDR3 loop: CASSWGEDGQPQHF. DNA of the CDR3: TGTGCCAGCAGTTGGGGCGAGGACGGCCAGCCCCAGCATTTT. Supplemented by reference TRBV28 and TRBJ1-5, the full variable domain reads DVKVTQSSRYLVKRTGEKVFLECVQDMDHENMFWYRQDPGLGLRLIYFSYDVKMKEKGDIPEGYSVSREKKERFSLILESASTNQTSMYLCASSWGEDGQPQHFGDGTRLSIL.

The V and J genes are TRBV7-8 and TRBJ1-3; D is undetermined. Germline loops: CDR1 SGHVS, CDR2 FQNEAQ. The CDR3 runs to 12 residues. Trimming took 3 bases from V and 4 from J, leaving 4 bases between them. CDR3 region: CASSLRGNTIYF. CDR3 DNA: TGTGCCAGCAGCTTGCGGGGAAACACCATATATTTT.

This chain joins TRBV6-6 and TRBJ2-2; TRBD1 matches at 7 bases. Per the germline V gene, CDR1 is MNHNY and CDR2 is SVGAGI (reference sequence). V shed 8 bases, J shed 5 bases, and the junction held 2 bases outside the gene matches. The CDR3 is 12 amino acids. CDR3 protein: CASPTGTGELFF. CDR3 nucleotide sequence: TGTGCCAGCCCGACAGGGACCGGGGAGCTGTTTTTT.

This chain links TRBV28 with TRBJ1-4; D gene uncertain. Germline CDR1 is MDHEN and CDR2 is SYDVKM. This CDR3 has 14 amino acids. Trimming left V 2 bases short and J 8 bases short, with 12 bases between. CDR3 coding DNA: TGTGCCAGCAGTTTAATTATCGCTAGCGAAAAACTGTTTTTT. Translating it yields CASSLIIASEKLFF.

This chain connects TRBV7-8 to TRBJ2-1; weak D call: TRBD1 (5 bases). Trimming took 2 bases from V and 5 from J, leaving 7 bases between them. The CDR3 is 13 amino acids. Germline V CDR1 and CDR2: SGHVS, FQNEAQ. Here the CDR3 reads CASSLQGNNEQFF. The CDR3 DNA follows: TGTGCCAGCAGCTTACAGGGAAACAATGAGCAGTTCTTC.

The chain employs TRBV30 and TRBJ2-1; TRBD2 matches at 7 bases. The CDR3 runs 15 residues. V dropped 3 bases and J dropped 2; count of bases not matched to a gene: 7. Germline CDR1 is GTSNPN and CDR2 is SVGIG (reference sequence). CDR3 bases: TGTGCCTGGAGCCGGAGGCTAGCGGCCTACAATGAGCAGTTCTTC. This translates into CAWSRRLAAYNEQFF.

The chain is built from TRBV9 and TRBJ1-1, with unresolved D. CDR3 size: 14 residues. V lost 0 bases, J lost 1 base, and 7 bases lay in between. Germline V gene lookup returns CDR1 SGDLS and CDR2 YYNGEE. This chain's CDR3 is CASSVDTRNTEAFF. The CDR3 bases are TGTGCCAGCAGCGTAGATACGAGGAACACTGAAGCTTTCTTT.

The rearrangement uses TRBV5-1 and TRBJ2-7; 7 bases are shared with TRBD1. Per the germline V gene, CDR1 is SGHRS and CDR2 is YFSETQ. CDR3 length equals 15 residues. V was clipped by 4 bases and J by 4 bases; unmatched bases: 11. The CDR3 protein is CASSPGGRDRYEQYF. The CDR3 DNA is TGCGCCAGCAGCCCAGGTGGCCGGGACAGATACGAGCAGTACTTC.

This chain connects TRBV5-1 to TRBJ1-1, with 8 positions matching TRBD1. This CDR3 region has 13 residues. Per the germline V gene, CDR1 is SGHRS and CDR2 is YFSETQ. V lost 5 bases and J lost 3; bases outside the gene matches: 3. The CDR3 coding sequence is TGCGCCAGCAGTTCGGACAGGGACACTGAAGCTTTCTTT. Translating gives CASSSDRDTEAFF.

The chain recombines TRBV29-1 with TRBJ2-1; 11 bases align to TRBD2. This CDR3 is 15 amino acids long. Germline assignment: CDR1 SQVTM and CDR2 ANQGSEA. The ends lost 0 bases at V and 10 bases at J; junction bases unmatched: 8. CDR3 sequence (DNA): TGCAGCGTTGAAGATAGTCGACTAGCGGGACGAGAGCAGTTCTTC. It yields the protein CSVEDSRLAGREQFF.

The chain joins TRBV14 to TRBJ2-2; D unclear. The CDR3 is 13 residues long. Deletions cut 2 bases from V and 8 bases from J, with 9 bases between. Germline V CDR1 and CDR2: SGHDN, FVKESK. The CDR3 sequence: CASSQSNWGELFF. The CDR3 bases are TGTGCCAGCAGCCAATCCAACTGGGGGGAGCTGTTTTTT.

CDR3 amino acids: CASSPGDNLRATNEKLFF. For the CDR3, the DNA is TGCGCCAGCAGCCCCGGGGACAACCTACGGGCAACTAATGAAAAACTGTTTTTT. The J gene is TRBJ1-4, the V gene TRBV5-1; possible D gene TRBD1, 6 bases. Germline values: CDR1 SGHRS, CDR2 YFSETQ. CDR3 size: 18 residues. The V gene lost 4 bases and the J gene lost 0 bases, with 19 bases spanning the gap.

The V gene is TRBV28, the J gene TRBJ2-1, with 8 positions matching TRBD2. The CDR3 is 14 residues long. Germline CDR1 is MDHEN and CDR2 is SYDVKM. The V gene end was trimmed by 7 bases and the J gene end by 2 bases; junction bases not matched to a gene: 4. CDR3 region: CASTRGGPYNEQFF. The CDR3 DNA follows: TGTGCCAGCACCCGGGGGGGACCCTACAATGAGCAGTTCTTC.

This rearrangement joins TRBV5-1 to TRBJ1-1; perhaps TRBD1 as D (5 bases). Germline CDR1 SGHRS, CDR2 YFSETQ. V dropped 4 bases and J dropped 0 bases, with 19 bases sitting between them. The length of the CDR3 is 17 residues. CDR3 in DNA: TGCGCCAGCAGCAGCGGGACGTCCTCTCCGATGAACACTGAAGCTTTCTTT. It is translated as CASSSGTSSPMNTEAFF.

The chain has TRBV18 and TRBJ1-2, with D uncertain. V was shortened by 2 bases and J by 1 base, with 14 bases between the two germline ends. The CDR3 loop spans 16 amino acids. The germline V gene encodes CDR1 KGHSH and CDR2 LQKENI. CDR3 sequence reads: CASSPAGRVVNYGYTF. The CDR3 coding sequence is TGTGCCAGCTCACCAGCTGGGAGGGTGGTTAACTATGGCTACACCTTC.

The rearrangement links TRBV11-3 to TRBJ2-3, with a weak D call TRBD2 (6 bases). The CDR3 is 15 residues long. The V end was cut by 5 bases, the J end by 0 bases, with 12 bases between. The germline V gene has CDR1 SGHNT and CDR2 YENEEA. This CDR3 is CASSPGGTSTDTQYF. In DNA, the CDR3 is TGTGCCAGCAGCCCTGGGGGGACTAGCACAGATACGCAGTATTTT.

CDR3 sequence (DNA): TGTGCCACCAGCAGCCGGGTTCTCACAGATACGCAGTATTTT. This encodes CATSSRVLTDTQYF. The V gene is TRBV15, the J gene TRBJ2-3, with D hard to call. Trimming shortened V by 3 bases and J by 2 bases, and 9 bases separated the two germline ends. Germline V lookup: CDR1 LNHNV, CDR2 YYDKDF (reference sequence). This CDR3 comprises 14 residues.

The chain combines TRBV25-1 with TRBJ2-2, with 11 bases identical to TRBD2. The CDR3 sequence is 16 residues long. CDR1 is MGHDK, CDR2 SYGVNS, per germline. The ends lost 5 bases at V and 1 base at J; junction bases unmatched: 3. Here the CDR3 reads CASSIGTSGNTGELFF. The CDR3 coding sequence is TGTGCCAGCAGTATTGGGACTAGCGGGAACACCGGGGAGCTGTTTTTT.

This chain uses TRBV9 with TRBJ2-2; 7 nucleotides line up with TRBD2. J lost 5 bases, V lost 1 base, and 5 bases had no gene match. This CDR3 region has 15 residues. CDR1 SGDLS and CDR2 YYNGEE come from the germline V gene. The CDR3 DNA is TGTGCCAGCAGCGTAAATTGGGGGGGGACCGGGGAGCTGTTTTTT. Its protein is CASSVNWGGTGELFF.

This chain connects TRBV29-1 to TRBJ2-5; no clear D gene. Trimming left V 3 bases short and J 1 base short, with 18 bases between. CDR3 size: 16 residues. Germline CDR1 is SQVTM and CDR2 is ANQGSEA. CDR3 DNA sequence: TGCAGCGTTGATGGCGGAACGACTTTAACCCAAGAGACCCAGTACTTC. Protein product: CSVDGGTTLTQETQYF.

The V gene is TRBV2, the J gene TRBJ1-2; no firm D call. Germline CDR1 reads SNHLY; CDR2 reads FYNNEI. The CDR3 runs 14 residues. V was shortened by 7 bases and J by 0 bases, with 12 bases between the two germline ends. The CDR3 nucleotides read TGTGCCAGCAACCCCGGAGGGACTAACTATGGCTACACCTTC. Amino acid sequence: CASNPGGTNYGYTF.

This chain's CDR3 is CASSVSQGGYGYTF. DNA of the CDR3: TGTGCCAGCAGCGTATCGCAGGGCGGCTATGGCTACACCTTC. The chain uses TRBV9 and TRBJ1-2; a weak D match, TRBD1 (5 bases). This CDR3 has 14 residues. Germline-derived CDR1 and CDR2 are SGDLS and YYNGEE. V lost 1 base to trimming and J lost 4 bases, with 11 bases between them.

The genes are TRBV29-1 and TRBJ2-5, with 10 bases lining up with TRBD1. The J call may be mistaken, given a closer DNA end match to TRBJ2-7. The CDR3 totals 13 residues. Germline V gene sequence: CDR1 SQVTM, CDR2 ANQGSEA. CDR3 residues: CSVTGGAVHEQYF. The CDR3 DNA is TGCAGCGTGACAGGGGGCGCGGTCCACGAGCAGTACTTC.

The chain employs TRBV2 and TRBJ1-1; tentatively, D is TRBD1 (6 bases). The CDR3 is made up of 13 amino acids. The germline V gene encodes CDR1 SNHLY and CDR2 FYNNEI. V lost 9 bases and J 6 bases, leaving 17 bases between the germline ends. CDR3 DNA sequence: TGTGCCAGGACACAGGGCGAGGGGGCTGAAGCTTTCTTT. It is translated as CARTQGEGAEAFF.

The rearrangement joins TRBV6-4 to TRBJ1-1, with 7 bases identical to TRBD1. Germline trimming cut 6 bases from V and 0 bases from J; bases unmatched to any gene: 4. This CDR3 spans 14 amino acids. Germline lookup yields CDR1 MRHNA and CDR2 SNTAGT. Written as DNA, the CDR3 is TGTGCCAGCAGCGCACAGGGGATGAACACTGAAGCTTTCTTT. This translates into CASSAQGMNTEAFF.